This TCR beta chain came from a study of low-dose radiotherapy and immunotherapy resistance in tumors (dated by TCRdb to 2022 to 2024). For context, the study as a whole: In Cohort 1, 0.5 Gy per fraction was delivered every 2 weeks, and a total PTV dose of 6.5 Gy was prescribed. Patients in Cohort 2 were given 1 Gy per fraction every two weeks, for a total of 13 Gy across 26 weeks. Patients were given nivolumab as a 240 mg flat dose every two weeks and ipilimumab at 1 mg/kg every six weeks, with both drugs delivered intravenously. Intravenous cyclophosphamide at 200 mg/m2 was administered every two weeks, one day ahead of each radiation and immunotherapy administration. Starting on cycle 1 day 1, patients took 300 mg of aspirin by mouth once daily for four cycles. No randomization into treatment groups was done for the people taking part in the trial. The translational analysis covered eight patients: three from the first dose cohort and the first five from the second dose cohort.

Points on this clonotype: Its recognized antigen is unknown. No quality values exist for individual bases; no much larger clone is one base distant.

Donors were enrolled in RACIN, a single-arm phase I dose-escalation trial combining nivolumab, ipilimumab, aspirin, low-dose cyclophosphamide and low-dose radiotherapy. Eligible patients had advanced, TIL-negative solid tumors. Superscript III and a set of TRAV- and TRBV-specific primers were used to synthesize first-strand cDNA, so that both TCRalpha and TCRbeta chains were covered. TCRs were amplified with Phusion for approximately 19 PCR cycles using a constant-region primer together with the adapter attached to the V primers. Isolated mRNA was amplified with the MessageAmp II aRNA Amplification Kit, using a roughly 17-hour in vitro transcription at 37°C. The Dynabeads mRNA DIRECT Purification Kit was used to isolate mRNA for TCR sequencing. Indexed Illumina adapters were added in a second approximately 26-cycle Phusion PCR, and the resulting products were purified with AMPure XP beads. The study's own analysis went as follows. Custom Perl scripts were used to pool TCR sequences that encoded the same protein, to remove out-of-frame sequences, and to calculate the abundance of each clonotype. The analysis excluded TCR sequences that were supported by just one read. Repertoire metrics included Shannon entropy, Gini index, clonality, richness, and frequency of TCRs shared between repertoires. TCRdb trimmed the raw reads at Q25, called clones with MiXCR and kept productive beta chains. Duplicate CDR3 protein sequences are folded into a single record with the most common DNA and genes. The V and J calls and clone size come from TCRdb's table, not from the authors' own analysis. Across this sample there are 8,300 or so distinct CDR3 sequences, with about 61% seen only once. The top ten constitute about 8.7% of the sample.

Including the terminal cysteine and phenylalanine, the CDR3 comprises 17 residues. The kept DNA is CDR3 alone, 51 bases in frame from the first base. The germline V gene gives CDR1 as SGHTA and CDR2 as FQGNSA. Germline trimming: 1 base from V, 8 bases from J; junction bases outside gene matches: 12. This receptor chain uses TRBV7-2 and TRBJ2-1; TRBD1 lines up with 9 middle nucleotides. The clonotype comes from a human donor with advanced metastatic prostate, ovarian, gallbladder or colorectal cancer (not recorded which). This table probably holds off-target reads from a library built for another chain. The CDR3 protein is CASSLVPPGTGLDEQFF. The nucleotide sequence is TGTGCCAGCAGCTTAGTTCCCCCCGGGACAGGGCTCGATGAGCAGTTCTTC. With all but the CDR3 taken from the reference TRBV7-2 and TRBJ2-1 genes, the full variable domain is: GAGVSQSPSNKVTEKGKDVELRCDPISGHTALYWYRQSLGQGLEFLIYFQGNSAPDKSGLPSDRFSAERTGGSVSTLTIQRTQQEDSAVYLCASSLVPPGTGLDEQFFGPGTRLTVL.